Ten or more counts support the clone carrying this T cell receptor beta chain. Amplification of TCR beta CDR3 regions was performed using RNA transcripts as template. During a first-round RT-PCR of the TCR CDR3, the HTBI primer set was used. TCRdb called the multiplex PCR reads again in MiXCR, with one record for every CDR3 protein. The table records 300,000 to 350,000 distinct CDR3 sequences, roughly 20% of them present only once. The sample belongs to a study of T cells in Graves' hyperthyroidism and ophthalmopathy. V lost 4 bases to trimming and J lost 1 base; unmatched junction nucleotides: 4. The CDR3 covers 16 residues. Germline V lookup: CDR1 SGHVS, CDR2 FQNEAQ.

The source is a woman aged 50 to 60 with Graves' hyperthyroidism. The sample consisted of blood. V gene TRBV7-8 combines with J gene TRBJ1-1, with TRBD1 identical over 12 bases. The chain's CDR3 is CASSSGTGGWNTEAFF. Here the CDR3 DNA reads TGTGCCAGCAGCTCCGGGACAGGGGGCTGGAACACTGAAGCTTTCTTT.